This TCR beta chain was found in a study of T cells in Graves' hyperthyroidism and ophthalmopathy. General study findings and limits: The authors' 13 V-J model separated ophthalmopathy from stable hyperthyroidism.

The sample holds many counts of this clonotype. Its antigen remains unidentified. Amplification yielded TCR beta CDR3 regions, with RNA transcripts as the source. With the HTBI primer set, the TCR CDR3 went through a first round of RT-PCR. TCRdb reprocessed the multiplex PCR reads via MiXCR and lists one record per CDR3 protein. The repertoire holds 600,000 to 750,000 distinct CDR3 sequences, with 17% as singletons. Sequencing was done on a sample of blood. The sequence came from a man aged 50 to 59 with Graves' hyperthyroidism.

The CDR3 nucleotides are TGTGCCAGCTCACCACTTGAATCCACTAGCACAGATACGCAGTATTTT. Its protein product is CASSPLESTSTDTQYF. The rearrangement joins TRBV18 to TRBJ2-3; D not certain. The germline V gene has CDR1 KGHSH and CDR2 LQKENI. Between the trimmed V and J ends, which lost 1 base and 0 bases, there was a span of 11 bases. The CDR3 loop spans 16 amino acids.